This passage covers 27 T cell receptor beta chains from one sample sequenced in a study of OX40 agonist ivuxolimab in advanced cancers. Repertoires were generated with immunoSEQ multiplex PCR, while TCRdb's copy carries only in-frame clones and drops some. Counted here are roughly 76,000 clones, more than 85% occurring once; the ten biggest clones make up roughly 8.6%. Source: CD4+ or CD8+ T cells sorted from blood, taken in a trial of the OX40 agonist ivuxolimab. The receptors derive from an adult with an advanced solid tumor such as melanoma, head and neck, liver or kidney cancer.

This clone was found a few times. CDR3 protein: CASIHRDSYEQYF. CDR3 DNA sequence: TGTGCCAGCATCCACCGGGACAGCTACGAGCAGTACTTC. The chain recombines TRBV2 with TRBJ2-7; 7 nucleotides line up with TRBD1. Germline assignment: CDR1 SNHLY and CDR2 FYNNEI. This CDR3 comprises 13 residues. The junction had 6 bases not matched to a gene; V was cut back by 7 bases and J by 3 bases. Full variable domain (remainder filled in from reference TRBV2 and TRBJ2-7): EPEVTQTPSHQVTQMGQEVILRCVPISNHLYFYWYRQILGQKVEFLVSFYNNEISEKSEIFDDQFSVERPDGSNFTLKIRSTKLEDSAMYFCASIHRDSYEQYFGPGTRLTVT.

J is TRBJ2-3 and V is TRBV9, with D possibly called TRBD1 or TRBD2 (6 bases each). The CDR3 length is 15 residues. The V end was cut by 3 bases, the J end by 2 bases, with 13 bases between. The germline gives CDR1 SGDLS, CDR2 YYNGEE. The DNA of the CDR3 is TGTGCCAGCAGCGAGAGGGGGGTCTTCACAGATACGCAGTATTTT. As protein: CASSERGVFTDTQYF.

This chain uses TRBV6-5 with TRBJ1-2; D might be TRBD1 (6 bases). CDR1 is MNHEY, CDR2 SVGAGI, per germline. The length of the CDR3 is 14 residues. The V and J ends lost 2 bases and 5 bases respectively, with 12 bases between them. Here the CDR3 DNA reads TGTGCCAGCAGTTACGAACAGGGCACTTATGGCTACACCTTC. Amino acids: CASSYEQGTYGYTF.

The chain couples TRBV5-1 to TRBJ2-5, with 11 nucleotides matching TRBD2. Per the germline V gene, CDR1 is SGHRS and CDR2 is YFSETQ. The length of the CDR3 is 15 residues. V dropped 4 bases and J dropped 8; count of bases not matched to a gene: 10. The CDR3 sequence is CASSPTGTSGITQYF. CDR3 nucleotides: TGCGCCAGCAGCCCTACCGGGACTAGCGGAATCACCCAGTACTTC.

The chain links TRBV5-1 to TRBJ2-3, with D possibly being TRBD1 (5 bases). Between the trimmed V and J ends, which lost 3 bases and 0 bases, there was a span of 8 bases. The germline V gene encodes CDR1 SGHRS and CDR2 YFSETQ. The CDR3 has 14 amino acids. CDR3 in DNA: TGCGCCAGCAGCTCAGGGTTGAGCACAGATACGCAGTATTTT. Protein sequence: CASSSGLSTDTQYF.

This CDR3 is CASSIGQGRTEAFF. As DNA, the CDR3 is TGTGCCAGTAGTATAGGACAGGGAAGAACTGAAGCTTTCTTT. The chain employs TRBV19 and TRBJ1-1; 7 bases are shared with TRBD1. This CDR3 spans 14 amino acids. V was clipped by 1 base and J by 5 bases; unmatched bases: 4. From germline, CDR1 is LNHDA and CDR2 SQIVND (reference sequence).

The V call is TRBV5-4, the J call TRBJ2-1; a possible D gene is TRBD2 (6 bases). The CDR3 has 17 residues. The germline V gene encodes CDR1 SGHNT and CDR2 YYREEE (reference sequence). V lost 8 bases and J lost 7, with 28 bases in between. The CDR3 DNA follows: TGTGCCAGTACTCCCGCTTCAAGAATTCGTGGGGGGAATGAGCAGTTCTTC. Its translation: CASTPASRIRGGNEQFF. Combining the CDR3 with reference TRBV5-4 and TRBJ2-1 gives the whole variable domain ETGVTQSPTHLIKTRGQQVTLRCSSQSGHNTVSWYQQALGQGPQFIFQYYREEENGRGNFPPRFSGLQFPNYSSELNVNALELDDSALYLCASTPASRIRGGNEQFFGPGTRLTVL.

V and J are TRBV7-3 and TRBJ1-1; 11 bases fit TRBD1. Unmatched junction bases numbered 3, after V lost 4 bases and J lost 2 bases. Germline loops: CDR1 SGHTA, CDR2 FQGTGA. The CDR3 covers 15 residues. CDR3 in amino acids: CASSSGQGANTEAFF. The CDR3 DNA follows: TGTGCCAGCAGCTCTGGACAGGGGGCTAACACTGAAGCTTTCTTT.

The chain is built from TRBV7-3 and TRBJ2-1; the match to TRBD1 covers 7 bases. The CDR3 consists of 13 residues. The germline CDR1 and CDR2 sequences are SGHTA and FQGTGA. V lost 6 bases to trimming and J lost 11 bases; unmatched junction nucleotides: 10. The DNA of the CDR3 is TGTGCCAGCAGACCCGACTGGACAGGACAGCAGTTCTTC. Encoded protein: CASRPDWTGQQFF.

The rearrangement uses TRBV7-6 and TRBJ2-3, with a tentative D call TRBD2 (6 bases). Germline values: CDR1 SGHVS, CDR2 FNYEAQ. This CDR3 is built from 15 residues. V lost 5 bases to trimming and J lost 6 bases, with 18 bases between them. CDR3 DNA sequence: TGTGCCAGCAGCCCCGATGGCGGGACCCAGGATACGCAGTATTTT. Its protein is CASSPDGGTQDTQYF. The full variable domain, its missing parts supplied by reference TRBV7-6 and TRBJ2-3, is GAGVSQSPRYKVTKRGQDVALRCDPISGHVSLYWYRQALGQGPEFLTYFNYEAQQDKSGLPNDRFSAERPEGSISTLTIQRTEQRDSAMYRCASSPDGGTQDTQYFGPGTRLTVL.

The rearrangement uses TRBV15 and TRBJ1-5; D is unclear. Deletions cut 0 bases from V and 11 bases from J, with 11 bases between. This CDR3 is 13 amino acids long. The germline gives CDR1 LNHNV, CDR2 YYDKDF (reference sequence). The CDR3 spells CATSREATASQHF. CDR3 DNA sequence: TGTGCCACCAGCAGAGAGGCGACGGCGTCCCAGCATTTT.

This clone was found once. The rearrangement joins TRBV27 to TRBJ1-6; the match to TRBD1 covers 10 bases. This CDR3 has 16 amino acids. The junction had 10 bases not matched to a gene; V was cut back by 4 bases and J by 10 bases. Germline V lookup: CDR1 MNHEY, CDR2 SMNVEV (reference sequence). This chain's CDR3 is CASSSGQGGVRSPLHF. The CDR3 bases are TGTGCCAGCAGTTCCGGACAGGGGGGTGTTAGATCACCCCTCCACTTT.

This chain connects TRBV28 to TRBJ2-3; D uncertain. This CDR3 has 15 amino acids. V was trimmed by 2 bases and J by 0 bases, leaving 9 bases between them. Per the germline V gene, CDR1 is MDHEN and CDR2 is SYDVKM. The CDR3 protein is CASSLEATSTDTQYF. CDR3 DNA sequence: TGTGCCAGCAGTTTAGAGGCAACTAGCACAGATACGCAGTATTTT.

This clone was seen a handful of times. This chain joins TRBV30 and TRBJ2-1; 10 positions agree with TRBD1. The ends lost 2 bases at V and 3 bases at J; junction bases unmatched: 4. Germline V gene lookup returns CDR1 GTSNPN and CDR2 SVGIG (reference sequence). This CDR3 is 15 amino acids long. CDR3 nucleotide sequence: TGTGCCTGGAGTCCCGGGGACAGGGGCTACAATGAGCAGTTCTTC. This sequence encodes CAWSPGDRGYNEQFF.

CDR3 residues: CASSLDRGQETQYF. CDR3 in DNA: TGTGCCAGCAGCCTAGACAGGGGGCAAGAGACCCAGTACTTC. The chain uses TRBV2 and TRBJ2-5; 9 bases are a match to TRBD1. The CDR3 is 14 residues long. Trimming removed 6 bases from V and 2 bases from J; junction bases left unmatched: 4. Germline CDR1 reads SNHLY; CDR2 reads FYNNEI.

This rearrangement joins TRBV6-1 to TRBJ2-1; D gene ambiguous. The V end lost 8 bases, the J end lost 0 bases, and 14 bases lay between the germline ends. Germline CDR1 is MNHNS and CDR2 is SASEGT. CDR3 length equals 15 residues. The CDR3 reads CASGRLGSSYNEQFF. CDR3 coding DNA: TGTGCCAGCGGGCGTTTAGGAAGCTCCTACAATGAGCAGTTCTTC.

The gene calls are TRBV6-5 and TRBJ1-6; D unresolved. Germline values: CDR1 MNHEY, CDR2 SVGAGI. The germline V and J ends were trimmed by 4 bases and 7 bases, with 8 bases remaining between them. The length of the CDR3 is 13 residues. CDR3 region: CASSSVLNSPLHF. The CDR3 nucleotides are TGTGCCAGCAGTTCGGTTTTGAATTCACCCCTCCACTTT.

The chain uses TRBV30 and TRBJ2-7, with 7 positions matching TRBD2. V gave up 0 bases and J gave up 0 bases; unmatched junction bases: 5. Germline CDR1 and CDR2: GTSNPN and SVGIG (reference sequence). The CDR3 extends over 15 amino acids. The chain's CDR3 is CAWSVASGSSYEQYF. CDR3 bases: TGTGCCTGGAGTGTGGCTAGCGGCAGCTCCTACGAGCAGTACTTC.

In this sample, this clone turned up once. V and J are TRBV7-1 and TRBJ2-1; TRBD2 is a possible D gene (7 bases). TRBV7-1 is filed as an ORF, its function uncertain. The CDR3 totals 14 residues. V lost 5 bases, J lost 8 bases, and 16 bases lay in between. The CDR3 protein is CASSPGRGTHEQFF. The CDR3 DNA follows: TGTGCCAGCAGCCCCGGGCGGGGGACACATGAGCAGTTCTTC.

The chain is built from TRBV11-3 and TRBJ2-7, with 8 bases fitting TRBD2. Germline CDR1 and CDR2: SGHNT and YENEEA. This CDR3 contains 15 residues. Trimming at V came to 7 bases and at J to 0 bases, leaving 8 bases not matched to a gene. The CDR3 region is CASKLWSGSSYEQYF. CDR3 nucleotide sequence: TGTGCCAGCAAGTTGTGGAGCGGGAGCTCCTACGAGCAGTACTTC. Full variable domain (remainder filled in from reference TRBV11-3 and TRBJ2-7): EAGVVQSPRYKIIEKKQPVAFWCNPISGHNTLYWYLQNLGQGPELLIRYENEEAVDDSQLPKDRFSAERLKGVDSTLKIQPAELGDSAVYLCASKLWSGSSYEQYFGPGTRLTVT.

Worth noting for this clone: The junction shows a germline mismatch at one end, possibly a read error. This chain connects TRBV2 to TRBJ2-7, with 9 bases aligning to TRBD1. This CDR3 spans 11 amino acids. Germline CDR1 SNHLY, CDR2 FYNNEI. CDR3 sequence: CASNLWDRANF. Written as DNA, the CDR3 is TGTGCCAGCAACCTTTGGGACAGGGCAAACTTC.

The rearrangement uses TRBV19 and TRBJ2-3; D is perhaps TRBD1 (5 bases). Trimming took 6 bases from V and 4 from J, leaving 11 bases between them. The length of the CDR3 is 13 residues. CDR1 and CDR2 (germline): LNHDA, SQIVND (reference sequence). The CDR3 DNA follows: TGTGCCAGTAGCCGACGACAGTCAGATACGCAGTATTTT. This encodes CASSRRQSDTQYF.

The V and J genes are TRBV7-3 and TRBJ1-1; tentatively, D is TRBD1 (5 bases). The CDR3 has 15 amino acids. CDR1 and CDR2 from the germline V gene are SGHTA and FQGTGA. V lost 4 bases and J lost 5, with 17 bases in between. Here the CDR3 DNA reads TGTGCCAGCAGCTCCTCTTTAACCGGGGGGACTGAAGCTTTCTTT. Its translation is CASSSSLTGGTEAFF.

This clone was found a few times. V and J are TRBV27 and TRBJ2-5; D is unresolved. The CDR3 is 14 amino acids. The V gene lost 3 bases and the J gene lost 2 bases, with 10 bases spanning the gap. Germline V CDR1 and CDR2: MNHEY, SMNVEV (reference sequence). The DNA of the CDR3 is TGTGCCAGCAGTTTGATTGGGCAGCAAGAGACCCAGTACTTC. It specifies CASSLIGQQETQYF.

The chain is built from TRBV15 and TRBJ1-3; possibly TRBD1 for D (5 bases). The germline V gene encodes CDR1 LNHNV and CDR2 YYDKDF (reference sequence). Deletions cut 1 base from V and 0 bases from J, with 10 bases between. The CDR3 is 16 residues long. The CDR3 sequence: CATSRGGTDSGNTIYF. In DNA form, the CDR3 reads TGTGCCACCAGCAGAGGTGGGACGGACTCTGGAAACACCATATATTTT.

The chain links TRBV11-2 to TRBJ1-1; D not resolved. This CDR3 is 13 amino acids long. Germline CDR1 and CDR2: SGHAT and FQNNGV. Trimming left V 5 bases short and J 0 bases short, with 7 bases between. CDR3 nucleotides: TGTGCCAGCAGCCGCACAATGAACACTGAAGCTTTCTTT. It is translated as CASSRTMNTEAFF.

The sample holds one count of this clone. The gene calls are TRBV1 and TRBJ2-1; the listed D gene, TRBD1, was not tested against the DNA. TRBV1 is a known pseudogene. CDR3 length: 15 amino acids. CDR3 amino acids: CTSSQDRLFYNEQFF. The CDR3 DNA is TGCACCAGCAGCCAAGACAGGCTATTCTACAATGAGCAGTTCTTC.